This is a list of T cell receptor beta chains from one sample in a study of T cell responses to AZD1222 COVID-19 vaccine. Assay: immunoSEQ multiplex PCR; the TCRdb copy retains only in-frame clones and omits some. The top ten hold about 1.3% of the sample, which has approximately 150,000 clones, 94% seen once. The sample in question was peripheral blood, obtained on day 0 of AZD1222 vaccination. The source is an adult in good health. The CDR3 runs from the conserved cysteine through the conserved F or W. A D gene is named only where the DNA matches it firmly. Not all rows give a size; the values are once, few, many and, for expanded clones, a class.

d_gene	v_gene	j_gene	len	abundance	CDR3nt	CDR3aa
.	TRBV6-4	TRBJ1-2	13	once	TGTGCCAGCAGTGTCTCCGGCAACTATGGCTACACCTTC	CASSVSGNYGYTF
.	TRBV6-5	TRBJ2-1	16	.	TGTGCCAGCAGTTACCAACCCGCGGGTCATTACAATGAGCAGTTCTTC	CASSYQPAGHYNEQFF
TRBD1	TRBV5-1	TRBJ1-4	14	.	TGCGCCAGCAGCCCCGGGACAGGAGGTGAAAAACTGTTTTTT	CASSPGTGGEKLFF
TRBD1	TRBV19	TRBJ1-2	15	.	TGTGCCAGTAGTATAGCGGACAGGGATGCCTATGGCTACACCTTC	CASSIADRDAYGYTF
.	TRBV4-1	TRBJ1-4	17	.	TGCGCCAGCAGCCAAAGTCGGGTTCGACGGACTAATGAAAAACTGTTTTTT	CASSQSRVRRTNEKLFF
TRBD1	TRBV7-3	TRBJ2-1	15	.	TGTGCCAGCAGCACCCGACAGGGGGCCTACAATGAGCAGTTCTTC	CASSTRQGAYNEQFF
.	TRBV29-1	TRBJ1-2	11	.	TGCAGCGTCGCCTGGGAGGATGGCTACACCTTC	CSVAWEDGYTF
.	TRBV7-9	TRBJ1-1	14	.	TGTGCCAGCAGTCGGGTCACAACGGACACTGAAGCTTTCTTT	CASSRVTTDTEAFF
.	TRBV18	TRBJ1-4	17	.	TGTGCCAGCTCACAGACGGGGGTTAAAGTCGGTAATGAAAAACTGTTTTTT	CASSQTGVKVGNEKLFF
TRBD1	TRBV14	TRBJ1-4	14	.	TGTGCCAGCAGCTACGGACAGGGTTTGGAAAAACTGTTTTTT	CASSYGQGLEKLFF
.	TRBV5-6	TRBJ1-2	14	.	TGTGCCAGCAGCCTGACAGGTGTCGGCTATGGCTACACCTTC	CASSLTGVGYGYTF
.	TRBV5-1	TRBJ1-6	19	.	TGCGCCAGCAGCTTGGAACCGACCGGGATTTGGTCCTATAATTCACCCCTCCACTTT	CASSLEPTGIWSYNSPLHF
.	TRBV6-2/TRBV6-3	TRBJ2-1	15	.	TGTGCCAGCAGCCCCGACAGATTTTCCTACAATGAGCAGTTCTTC	CASSPDRFSYNEQFF
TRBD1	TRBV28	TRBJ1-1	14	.	TGTGCCAGCAGCTACAGGGGCGCTTCCACTGAAGCTTTCTTT	CASSYRGASTEAFF
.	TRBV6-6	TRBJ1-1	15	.	TGTGCCAGCAGGGGAGGGGTAAGGGTGAACACTGAAGCTTTCTTT	CASRGGVRVNTEAFF
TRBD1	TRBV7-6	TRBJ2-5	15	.	TGTGCCAGCAGCCTCCAGGGGGCGAACCAAGAGACCCAGTACTTC	CASSLQGANQETQYF
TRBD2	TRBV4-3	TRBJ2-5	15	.	TGCGCCAGCAGCCTCCACACGGGGGGAGGGGAGACCCAGTACTTC	CASSLHTGGGETQYF
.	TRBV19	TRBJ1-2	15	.	TGTGCCAGTAGTATTCCGGGAACTCCCCCGTATGGCTACACCTTC	CASSIPGTPPYGYTF
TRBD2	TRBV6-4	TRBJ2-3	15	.	TGTGCCAGCAGTGTTTCTAGCGGAGGCACAGATACGCAGTATTTT	CASSVSSGGTDTQYF
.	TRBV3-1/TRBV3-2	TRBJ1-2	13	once	TGTGCCAGCAGTCCACTAACAGGGTTGAGCTACACCTTC	CASSPLTGLSYTF
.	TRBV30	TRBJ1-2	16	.	TGTGCCTGGAGTAGCACGTTCGGGCCCTCTAACTATGGCTACACCTTC	CAWSSTFGPSNYGYTF
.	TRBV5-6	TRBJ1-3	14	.	TGTGCCAGCAGAAGAACAGGCTCTGGAAACACCATATATTTT	CASRRTGSGNTIYF
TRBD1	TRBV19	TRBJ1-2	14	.	TGTGCCAGTAGCGGACAGGGGCGCATAGATGGCTACACCTTC	CASSGQGRIDGYTF
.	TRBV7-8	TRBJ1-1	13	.	TGTGCCAGCAGCTTAGAGGGGAAACGGCAAGCTTTCTTT	CASSLEGKRQAFF
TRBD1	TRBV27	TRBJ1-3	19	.	TGTGCCAGCAGTCCCCGAAACAGGGGATTGGGTCACTCTGGAAACACCATATATTTT	CASSPRNRGLGHSGNTIYF
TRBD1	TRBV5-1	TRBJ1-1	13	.	TGCGCCAGCAGCTCTCAGGGGGCTACTGAAGCTTTCTTT	CASSSQGATEAFF
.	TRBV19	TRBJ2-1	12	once	TGTGCCAGTAGTATCCCCGGAGGGGAGCAGTTCTTC	CASSIPGGEQFF
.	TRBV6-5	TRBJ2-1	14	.	TGTGCCAGCAGGGCAGGCTTTCCAGTCTGGGTGCAGTTCTTC	CASRAGFPVWVQFF
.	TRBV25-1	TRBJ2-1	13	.	TGTGCCAGCAGTGCAACTGAATACAATGAGCAGTTCTTC	CASSATEYNEQFF